The rows below give T cell receptor beta chains drawn from one sample of a study of blood T cell repertoires in COVID-19. TCRdb's table, derived via immunoSEQ multiplex PCR, lists solely in-frame clones and lacks some. The repertoire holds 110,000 to 150,000 clones, with approximately 90% as singletons. Sequencing used peripheral blood. These receptors all stem from a man aged 55 to 69 with active or convalescent COVID-19. The CDR3 runs from the conserved cysteine through the conserved F or W. D genes are given only for firm matches. Clone size is given for some rows only: seen once, a few or many times, or a class if the clone is expanded.

CDR3aa,CDR3nt,v_gene,d_gene,j_gene,abundance
CASSWPGESTDTQYF,TGTGCCAGCAGCTGGCCGGGGGAAAGCACAGATACGCAGTATTTT,TRBV5-4,.,TRBJ2-3,.
CASSLVGRVDSPLHF,TGTGCCAGCAGCTTAGTAGGGAGGGTAGATTCACCCCTCCACTTT,TRBV7-8,.,TRBJ1-6,.
CASSIVSGYNTGELFF,TGTGCCAGTAGTATAGTATCGGGGTATAACACCGGGGAGCTGTTTTTT,TRBV19,.,TRBJ2-2,.
CASSESPGASSYNEQFF,TGTGCCAGCAGTGAATCCCCGGGAGCGAGCTCCTACAATGAGCAGTTCTTC,TRBV25-1,.,TRBJ2-1,.
CASSSQGAGNSPLHF,TGTGCCAGCAGTTCTCAGGGGGCTGGCAATTCACCCCTCCACTTT,TRBV28,TRBD1,TRBJ1-6,once
CASSRSSGGNTGELFF,TGTGCCAGCAGCAGAAGTAGCGGGGGGAACACCGGGGAGCTGTTTTTT,TRBV4-2,TRBD2,TRBJ2-2,.
CATSDLGHRGGYTF,TGTGCCACCAGTGATTTGGGACACCGTGGCGGCTACACCTTC,TRBV24-1,.,TRBJ1-2,.
CASSTAHTDTQYF,TGTGCCAGCAGCACTGCCCACACAGATACGCAGTATTTT,TRBV7-3,.,TRBJ2-3,.
CASSETGGTDTGELFF,TGTGCCAGCAGTGAAACAGGGGGCACGGACACCGGGGAGCTGTTTTTT,TRBV25-1,TRBD1,TRBJ2-2,.
CASSSGQGPLVDEQFF,TGCGCCAGCAGTTCAGGACAGGGGCCACTAGTTGATGAGCAGTTCTTC,TRBV5-1,TRBD1,TRBJ2-1,.
CASSPGTGARNQPQHF,TGCGCCAGCAGCCCCGGGACAGGGGCCCGCAATCAGCCCCAGCATTTT,TRBV5-1,TRBD1,TRBJ1-5,.
CSAIPASLLFF,TGCAGTGCTATCCCAGCGTCGTTGCTGTTCTTC,TRBV20-1,.,TRBJ2-1,.
CASSTGTGAYNEQFF,TGTGCCAGCAGCACCGGGACAGGGGCCTACAATGAGCAGTTCTTC,TRBV7-2,TRBD1,TRBJ2-1,.
CASSIEVSDEQYF,TGTGCCAGTAGTATCGAGGTAAGCGACGAGCAGTACTTC,TRBV19,.,TRBJ2-7,.
CASSMELEGQPQHF,TGTGCCAGTAGTATGGAGCTAGAAGGTCAGCCCCAGCATTTT,TRBV19,.,TRBJ1-5,.
CASSRSAGGQETQYF,TGTGCCAGCAGCCGCAGCGCAGGGGGCCAAGAGACCCAGTACTTC,TRBV28,TRBD1,TRBJ2-5,.
CASSLSRVVGQPQHF,TGTGCCAGCAGTTTGTCCAGGGTCGTCGGTCAGCCCCAGCATTTT,TRBV27,.,TRBJ1-5,.
CASSLGLAGGKLFF,TGTGCCAGCAGCTTAGGACTAGCTGGCGGGAAGCTGTTTTTT,TRBV11-3,TRBD2,TRBJ2-2,.
CASSPGISNTYEQYF,TGTGCCAGCAGTCCCGGGATATCGAATACGTACGAGCAGTACTTC,TRBV7-2,.,TRBJ2-7,.
CASKPGHTYEQYF,TGTGCCAGCAAACCGGGACACACATACGAGCAGTACTTC,TRBV6-6,.,TRBJ2-7,.
CAWSVDINQPQHF,TGTGCCTGGAGTGTAGACATCAATCAGCCCCAGCATTTT,TRBV30,.,TRBJ1-5,.
CASTGTGGFGNTIYF,TGTGCCAGCACGGGGACAGGGGGCTTTGGAAACACCATATATTTT,TRBV28,TRBD1,TRBJ1-3,.
CASSVRGSEAFF,TGTGCCAGCAGCGTAAGGGGGTCTGAAGCTTTCTTT,TRBV11-3,.,TRBJ1-1,.
CASSSRLAGGPVNEQFF,TGTGCCAGCAGTTCAAGACTAGCGGGAGGGCCGGTCAATGAGCAGTTCTTC,TRBV28,TRBD2,TRBJ2-1,.
CASSPQTGDTEAFF,TGTGCCAGCAGCCCGCAAACAGGGGACACTGAAGCTTTCTTT,TRBV7-2,TRBD1,TRBJ1-1,few
CASTYTDTQYF,TGTGCCAGCACCTACACAGATACGCAGTATTTT,TRBV2,.,TRBJ2-3,.
CASSIGGLANYNEQFF,TGTGCCAGTAGTATAGGGGGACTAGCGAACTACAATGAGCAGTTCTTC,TRBV19,TRBD2,TRBJ2-1,.
CASSPRVNTEAFF,TGTGCCAGCAGCCCCAGGGTGAACACTGAAGCTTTCTTT,TRBV7-9,.,TRBJ1-1,.
CASSSGLAGGLDTQYF,TGTGCCAGCAGCTCGGGACTAGCGGGAGGGTTAGATACGCAGTATTTT,TRBV7-3,TRBD2,TRBJ2-3,.
CASSIRTGGSEAFF,TGTGCCAGCAGTATACGGACAGGGGGATCTGAAGCTTTCTTT,TRBV2,TRBD1,TRBJ1-1,.
CASGQKLMNTEAFF,TGTGCCAGCGGACAGAAACTTATGAACACTGAAGCTTTCTTT,TRBV6-5,.,TRBJ1-1,.
CATSRDPGQGNIQYF,TGTGCCACCAGCAGAGACCCGGGACAGGGAAACATTCAGTACTTC,TRBV15,TRBD1,TRBJ2-4,.
CASSLSISGNAEAFF,TGTGCCAGCTCCTTATCCATCTCAGGGAACGCTGAAGCTTTCTTT,TRBV7-2,.,TRBJ1-1,.
CASSPRQDMNTEAFF,TGTGCCAGCTCACCGAGGCAGGACATGAACACTGAAGCTTTCTTT,TRBV18,.,TRBJ1-1,.
CASKSSGQGRANEKLFF,TGTGCCAGTAAGAGCTCGGGACAGGGGAGGGCAAATGAAAAACTGTTTTTT,TRBV19,TRBD1,TRBJ1-4,.
CASSVDSNYGYTF,TGCGCCAGCAGCGTAGATTCTAACTATGGCTACACCTTC,TRBV5-1,.,TRBJ1-2,.
CASSTRQGREKLFF,TGTGCCAGTAGTACCAGACAGGGCCGGGAAAAACTGTTTTTT,TRBV19,TRBD1,TRBJ1-4,.
CASSLTSGSSYEQYF,TGCGCCAGCAGCCTGACTAGCGGGAGCTCCTACGAGCAGTACTTC,TRBV5-1,TRBD2,TRBJ2-7,once
CASSLGQGLGTDTQYF,TGTGCCAGCAGCCTGGGACAGGGACTGGGCACAGATACGCAGTATTTT,TRBV5-4,TRBD1,TRBJ2-3,.
CASSYFGEETQYF,TGTGCCAGCAGTTATTTCGGGGAAGAGACCCAGTACTTC,TRBV25-1,.,TRBJ2-5,once
CASSLVGQVDEKLFF,TGTGCCAGCAGCTTAGTGGGACAGGTCGACGAAAAACTGTTTTTT,TRBV7-2,TRBD1,TRBJ1-4,.
CASSLRDRDNSPLHF,TGCGCCAGCAGCCTCCGGGACAGGGACAATTCACCCCTCCACTTT,TRBV4-1,TRBD1,TRBJ1-6,once
CASRDRSNEKLFF,TGTGCCAGCAGGGACAGGTCTAATGAAAAACTGTTTTTT,TRBV2,TRBD1,TRBJ1-4,.
CATGQGPNYGYTF,TGTGCCACAGGACAGGGGCCTAACTATGGCTACACCTTC,TRBV2,TRBD1,TRBJ1-2,.
CASSSPQGNQPQHF,TGTGCCAGCAGCTCGCCCCAGGGGAATCAGCCCCAGCATTTT,TRBV7-2,.,TRBJ1-5,.
CASSLPGQGLEKLFF,TGTGCCAGCAGTTTACCGGGACAGGGCTTAGAAAAACTGTTTTTT,TRBV28,TRBD1,TRBJ1-4,once
CASSLRDFGTGELFF,TGCGCCAGCAGCTTGCGGGACTTTGGGACCGGGGAGCTGTTTTTT,TRBV5-1,.,TRBJ2-2,.
CASKGGRRILAGNPYEQYF,TGTGCCAGTAAGGGGGGTCGAAGGATTCTAGCGGGGAACCCATACGAGCAGTACTTC,TRBV19,TRBD2,TRBJ2-7,.
CASRGKTSGSSDTQYF,TGCGCCAGCAGGGGCAAGACTAGCGGGAGCTCAGATACGCAGTATTTT,TRBV5-1,TRBD2,TRBJ2-3,once
CASSIEPEENGYTF,TGTGCCAGTAGTATAGAGCCGGAGGAGAATGGCTACACCTTC,TRBV19,.,TRBJ1-2,.
CASSGEGGAETQYF,TGTGCCAGCAGTGGAGAAGGGGGCGCAGAGACCCAGTACTTC,TRBV28,TRBD1,TRBJ2-5,.
CASSQVGSGNTGELFF,TGCGCCAGCAGCCAAGTGGGTAGCGGGAACACCGGGGAGCTGTTTTTT,TRBV4-3,.,TRBJ2-2,.
CASSLTRDGLFF,TGTGCCAGCAGCCTCACGCGGGACGGACTGTTTTTT,TRBV6-2/TRBV6-3,.,TRBJ1-4,.
CASSMGLAGGVSYNEQFF,TGTGCCAGCAGCATGGGACTAGCGGGAGGTGTTTCCTACAATGAGCAGTTCTTC,TRBV9,TRBD2,TRBJ2-1,.
CASSGTNSNQPQHF,TGTGCCAGCAGTGGGACAAATAGCAATCAGCCCCAGCATTTT,TRBV2,.,TRBJ1-5,.
CAWRFVRDSPLHF,TGTGCCTGGAGATTCGTCAGGGATTCACCCCTCCACTTT,TRBV30,.,TRBJ1-6,.
CSVMDRGHQETQYF,TGCAGCGTGATGGACAGGGGGCACCAAGAGACCCAGTACTTC,TRBV29-1,TRBD1,TRBJ2-5,.
CASRRTGEGTDTQYF,TGTGCCAGCAGGCGGACAGGGGAAGGCACAGATACGCAGTATTTT,TRBV28,TRBD1,TRBJ2-3,.
CASGDSSGTHGGYTF,TGTGCCAGCGGGGACAGCTCCGGGACGCATGGTGGCTACACCTTC,TRBV2,TRBD1,TRBJ1-2,.
CASSYTGTQREGNTGELFF,TGTGCCAGCAGCTACACCGGGACTCAGCGGGAGGGCAACACCGGGGAGCTGTTTTTT,TRBV14,TRBD2,TRBJ2-2,.